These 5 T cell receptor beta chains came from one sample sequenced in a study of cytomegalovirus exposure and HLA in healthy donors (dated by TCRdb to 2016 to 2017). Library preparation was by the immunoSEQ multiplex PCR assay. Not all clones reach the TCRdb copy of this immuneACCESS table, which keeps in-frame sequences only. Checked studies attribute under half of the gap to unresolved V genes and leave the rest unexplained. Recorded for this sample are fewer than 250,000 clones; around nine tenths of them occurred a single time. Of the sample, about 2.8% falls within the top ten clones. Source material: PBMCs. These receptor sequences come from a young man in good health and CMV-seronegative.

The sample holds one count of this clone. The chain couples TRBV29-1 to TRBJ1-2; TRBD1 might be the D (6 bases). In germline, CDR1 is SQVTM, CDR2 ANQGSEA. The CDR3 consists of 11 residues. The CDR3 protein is CTVTGTYGYTF. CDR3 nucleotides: TGCACCGTCACCGGGACATACGGCTACACCTTC.

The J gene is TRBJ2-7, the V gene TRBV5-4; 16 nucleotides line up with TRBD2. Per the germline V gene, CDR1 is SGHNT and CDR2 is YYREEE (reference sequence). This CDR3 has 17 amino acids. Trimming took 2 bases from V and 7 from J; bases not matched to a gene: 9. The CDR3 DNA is TGTGCCAGCAGCTTATCAGGGACTAGCGGGAGGGCCAGGGAGCAGTACTTC. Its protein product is CASSLSGTSGRAREQYF.

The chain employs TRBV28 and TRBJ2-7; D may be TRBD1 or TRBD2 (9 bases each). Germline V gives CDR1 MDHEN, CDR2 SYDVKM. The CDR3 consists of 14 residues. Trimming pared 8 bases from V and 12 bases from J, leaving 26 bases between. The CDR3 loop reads CASDRGYLAGSPYF. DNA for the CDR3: TGTGCCAGCGACAGGGGGTACCTAGCGGGGTCCCCGTACTTC.

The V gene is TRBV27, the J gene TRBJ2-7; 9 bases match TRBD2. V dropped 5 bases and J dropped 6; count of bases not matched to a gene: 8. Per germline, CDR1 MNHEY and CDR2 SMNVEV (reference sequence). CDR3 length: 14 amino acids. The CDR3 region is CASSPVAGAFEQYF. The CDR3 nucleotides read TGTGCCAGCAGTCCTGTAGCGGGAGCTTTCGAGCAGTACTTC.

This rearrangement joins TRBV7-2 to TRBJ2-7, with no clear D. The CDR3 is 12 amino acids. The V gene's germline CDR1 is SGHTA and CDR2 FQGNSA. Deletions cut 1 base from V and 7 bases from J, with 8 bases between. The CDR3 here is CASSLVSREQYF. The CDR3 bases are TGTGCCAGCAGCTTAGTTTCGAGGGAGCAGTACTTC.